One sample yielded the 32 T cell receptor beta chains listed below, sequenced in a study of shared clonotypes between healthy human individuals. The protocol was immunoSEQ multiplex PCR, while the TCRdb copy is restricted to in-frame clones and leaves out a portion. Of some 1,900,000 clones in the sample, 85% to 95% were seen once. In the naive CD8 group, cells lacked CD45RO and were positively selected for CCR7, so terminally differentiated effector memory CD45RA+ cells were left out. Sequencing was done on a sample of naive CD8+ T cells sorted from blood. The receptors shown here come from a man aged 18-30 years in good health.

The genes are TRBV27 and TRBJ2-7; no reliable D call. Between the trimmed V and J ends, which lost 2 bases and 0 bases, there was a span of 17 bases. The CDR3 covers 17 residues. Germline CDR1 reads MNHEY; CDR2 reads SMNVEV (reference sequence). In DNA, the CDR3 is TGTGCCAGCAGTTTAATAGGCCCGGGCCAAAGCTCCTACGAGCAGTACTTC. Protein: CASSLIGPGQSSYEQYF.

The chain joins TRBV5-8 to TRBJ1-2; TRBD1 matches 9 bases. Per the germline V gene, CDR1 is SGHTS and CDR2 is YDEGEE. V trimming: 7 bases; J trimming: 8 bases; junction bases outside the gene matches: 9. There are 13 residues in the CDR3. The CDR3 DNA is TGTGCCAGCGGGGGACAGGGACTCATGGGCTACACCTTC. Protein sequence: CASGGQGLMGYTF.

The CDR3 DNA reads TGTGCCAGGCCGGGACAGGCTTTCTGCGAGCAGTACTTC. Translation gives CARPGQAFCEQYF. V is TRBV6-5 and J is TRBJ2-7; the match to TRBD1 covers 8 bases. Looked up from germline, CDR1 is MNHEY and CDR2 is SVGAGI. The ends lost 9 bases at V and 6 bases at J; junction bases unmatched: 10. The CDR3 spans 13 residues.

This chain joins TRBV7-9 and TRBJ2-7; TRBD2 is a possible D gene (5 bases). V was cut by 0 bases and J by 2 bases, with 11 bases left in between. CDR3 length equals 15 residues. Germline V gene lookup returns CDR1 SEHNR and CDR2 FQNEAQ (reference sequence). CDR3 sequence (DNA): TGTGCCAGCAGCTTAGCCGGGCTAGCTGCCTACGAGCAGTACTTC. It is translated as CASSLAGLAAYEQYF.

The V gene is TRBV7-3, the J gene TRBJ2-7; TRBD1 matches 12 bases. The junction had 7 bases not matched to a gene; V was cut back by 5 bases and J by 5 bases. This CDR3 region has 15 residues. CDR1 and CDR2 from the germline V gene are SGHTA and FQGTGA. The chain's CDR3 is CASSPSGTGGDEQYF. The CDR3 nucleotides are TGTGCCAGCAGCCCCTCCGGGACAGGGGGCGACGAGCAGTACTTC.

This clone was recorded once. V is TRBV4-3 and J is TRBJ2-7, with 9 bases aligning to TRBD1. V was clipped by 2 bases and J by 2 bases; unmatched bases: 4. Germline CDR1 LGHNA, CDR2 YSLEER. There are 15 residues in the CDR3. CDR3 sequence: CASSQSGTGTYEQYF. CDR3 nucleotide sequence: TGCGCCAGCAGCCAATCCGGGACAGGGACCTACGAGCAGTACTTC.

As to this clone: Sequence at one end of the junction differs from germline and may be a read error. The chain joins TRBV25-1 to TRBJ2-2; 9 nucleotides line up with TRBD2. CDR1 is MGHDK and CDR2 is SYGVNS in the germline V gene. The CDR3 is 16 amino acids. The CDR3 spells CASSPSSGTNPGELFF. DNA for the CDR3: TGTGCCAGCAGCCCTTCTAGCGGGACGAACCCCGGGGAGCTGTTTTTT.

Of note for this clone: The same CDR3 also results from other DNA sequences found in this sample. In nucleotides, the CDR3 is TGTGCCAGCAGCTTAGGGGCAGGGAGCCAGCCCCAGCATTTT. This encodes CASSLGAGSQPQHF. The chain recombines TRBV11-2 with TRBJ1-5; weak D call: TRBD1 (5 bases). This CDR3 contains 14 residues. Germline V gives CDR1 SGHAT, CDR2 FQNNGV. V was cut by 1 base and J by 7 bases, with 11 bases left in between.

V is TRBV27 and J is TRBJ1-4; no clear D gene. Trimming shortened V by 0 bases and J by 6 bases, and 8 bases separated the two germline ends. CDR1 is MNHEY, CDR2 SMNVEV, per germline (reference sequence). This CDR3 spans 14 amino acids. In DNA, the CDR3 is TGTGCCAGCAGTTTATCTGAGGCGGATGAAAAACTGTTTTTT. Translation gives CASSLSEADEKLFF.

The chain combines TRBV4-1 with TRBJ1-5, with 10 bases that match TRBD1. Germline V lookup: CDR1 MGHRA, CDR2 YSYEKL. The ends lost 3 bases at V and 5 bases at J; junction bases unmatched: 4. The CDR3 contains 15 residues. The DNA for the CDR3 is TGCGCCAGCAGCCAGAGGACAGGGGGAGATCAGCCCCAGCATTTT. This sequence encodes CASSQRTGGDQPQHF.

This chain connects TRBV5-1 to TRBJ2-1, with 8 bases aligning to TRBD2. Looked up from germline, CDR1 is SGHRS and CDR2 is YFSETQ. This CDR3 spans 13 amino acids. V lost 4 bases to trimming and J lost 10 bases; unmatched junction nucleotides: 7. For the CDR3, the DNA is TGCGCCAGCAGCAGGGGACTAGTGGACGAGCAGTTCTTC. Its translation: CASSRGLVDEQFF. Using reference TRBV5-1 and TRBJ2-1 for the parts outside the CDR3, the full variable domain is KAGVTQTPRYLIKTRGQQVTLSCSPISGHRSVSWYQQTPGQGLQFLFEYFSETQRNKGNFPGRFSGRQFSNSRSEMNVSTLELGDSALYLCASSRGLVDEQFFGPGTRLTVL.

The CDR3 nucleotides are TGTGCCAGCAGCTTAGTTTCATCAGGCACCGGGGAGCTGTTTTTT. Translating it yields CASSLVSSGTGELFF. This chain connects TRBV7-9 to TRBJ2-2; D gene ambiguous. The germline V gene encodes CDR1 SEHNR and CDR2 FQNEAQ (reference sequence). Trimming removed 1 base at V and 4 bases at J, with 10 bases between. The CDR3 is 15 residues long.

V is TRBV27 and J is TRBJ2-1; tentatively, D is TRBD2 (5 bases). The V gene's germline CDR1 is MNHEY and CDR2 SMNVEV (reference sequence). Trimming removed 6 bases from V and 1 base from J, with 13 bases in between. This CDR3 spans 15 amino acids. CDR3 loop: CASRTPTGSYNEQFF. DNA of the CDR3: TGTGCCAGCAGAACCCCGACGGGGTCCTACAATGAGCAGTTCTTC.

V usage is TRBV6-5 and J usage is TRBJ2-7; possibly TRBD1 or TRBD2 for D (5 bases each). The CDR3 has 11 residues. Trimming took off 10 bases at V and 4 bases at J, with 11 bases between the two ends. CDR1 and CDR2 (germline): MNHEY, SVGAGI. CDR3 bases: TGTGCCACCCGAGGGGAGTACGAGCAGTACTTC. This codes for CATRGEYEQYF.

The J gene is TRBJ2-7, the V gene TRBV19; D is ambiguous. From germline, CDR1 is LNHDA and CDR2 SQIVND (reference sequence). Trimming cost V 7 bases and J 6 bases, with 19 bases left between them. The CDR3 contains 14 residues. The CDR3: CASTPGPVWSEQYF. The CDR3 DNA follows: TGTGCCAGTACCCCGGGCCCAGTATGGAGCGAGCAGTACTTC.

The rearrangement joins TRBV6-5 to TRBJ1-2; D not certain. This CDR3 is 15 amino acids long. Germline loops: CDR1 MNHEY, CDR2 SVGAGI. V lost 0 bases and J 0 bases, leaving 8 bases between the germline ends. The CDR3 region has the DNA TGTGCCAGCAGTTACTCGGCGACATCTAACTATGGCTACACCTTC. Amino acid sequence: CASSYSATSNYGYTF.

The V and J genes are TRBV29-1 and TRBJ2-5, with 9 positions matching TRBD2. The J call may be faulty, since TRBJ2-7 better matches the DNA end. Germline CDR1 reads SQVTM; CDR2 reads ANQGSEA. The CDR3 has 13 residues. CDR3 DNA: TGCAGCGTGGGACTAGCCGAGGGGGCCGAGCAGTACTTC. Its protein product is CSVGLAEGAEQYF.

The J gene is TRBJ1-1, the V gene TRBV9, with a weak D call TRBD1 (5 bases). Between the trimmed V and J ends, which lost 4 bases and 6 bases, there was a span of 22 bases. The length of the CDR3 is 16 residues. CDR1 SGDLS and CDR2 YYNGEE come from the germline V gene. Here the CDR3 reads CASSPLGVGGTPEAFF. CDR3 nucleotide sequence: TGTGCCAGCAGCCCCCTAGGGGTGGGGGGGACGCCTGAAGCTTTCTTT.

This clone was counted a single time. This chain joins TRBV13 and TRBJ2-1; a possible D gene is TRBD1 (5 bases). CDR1 is PRHDT and CDR2 is FYEKMQ in the germline V gene (reference sequence). This CDR3 is 14 amino acids long. V was trimmed by 4 bases and J by 4 bases, leaving 11 bases between them. The DNA for the CDR3 is TGTGCCAGCAGCTGGTTGACAGATTACAATGAGCAGTTCTTC. Amino acids: CASSWLTDYNEQFF.

This chain links TRBV20-1 with TRBJ2-7; perhaps TRBD2 as D (5 bases). The germline CDR1 and CDR2 sequences are DFQATT and SNEGSKA (reference sequence). CDR3 length: 11 amino acids. V lost 3 bases, J lost 5 bases, and 8 bases lay in between. The CDR3 DNA reads TGCAGTGCTAGCGAGGGTAACGAGCAGTACTTC. Its protein is CSASEGNEQYF.

The genes are TRBV27 and TRBJ2-4; maybe TRBD2 (6 bases). Germline V CDR1 and CDR2: MNHEY, SMNVEV (reference sequence). Trimming stripped 3 bases from V and 2 bases from J, with 17 bases between. This CDR3 spans 17 amino acids. As DNA, the CDR3 is TGTGCCAGCAGTTTGGTTGGAGGGAGTTTAACCAAAAACATTCAGTACTTC. It yields the protein CASSLVGGSLTKNIQYF.

The chain joins TRBV30 to TRBJ2-7; D unclear. CDR1 is GTSNPN and CDR2 is SVGIG in the germline V gene (reference sequence). This CDR3 is built from 12 residues. The V end was cut by 1 base, the J end by 7 bases, with 11 bases between. The CDR3 here is CAWSEGSWEQYF. The CDR3 nucleotides are TGTGCCTGGAGTGAAGGATCCTGGGAGCAGTACTTC.

This clone was seen just once. The V and J genes are TRBV18 and TRBJ1-6; a weak D match, TRBD1 (5 bases). The CDR3 contains 16 residues. The ends were cut back, 4 bases at V and 0 bases at J, with 10 bases in the middle. The germline V gene encodes CDR1 KGHSH and CDR2 LQKENI. The CDR3 DNA follows: TGTGCCAGCTCACAGGGGCCGTACTCCTATAATTCACCCCTCCACTTT. Translated, it gives CASSQGPYSYNSPLHF.

The chain joins TRBV7-9 to TRBJ2-3; weak D call: TRBD2 (5 bases). This CDR3 region has 15 residues. V gave up 11 bases and J gave up 1 base, with 19 bases separating them. CDR1 is SEHNR, CDR2 FQNEAQ, per germline (reference sequence). CDR3 in DNA: TGTGCCGGAAAAATTCTAGCAGGCGGCACAGATACGCAGTATTTT. Amino acids: CAGKILAGGTDTQYF.

This chain connects TRBV2 to TRBJ2-1; 10 positions agree with TRBD2. V shed 6 bases, J shed 2 bases, and the junction held 4 bases outside the gene matches. Per germline, CDR1 SNHLY and CDR2 FYNNEI. The CDR3 consists of 15 residues. CDR3 sequence (DNA): TGTGCCAGCAGCGTCACTAGCGGGGCCTACAATGAGCAGTTCTTC. This sequence encodes CASSVTSGAYNEQFF.

V usage is TRBV4-1 and J usage is TRBJ2-7; 12 bases match TRBD2. The CDR3 spans 16 residues. V lost 1 base and J lost 5; bases outside the gene matches: 6. Germline V CDR1 and CDR2: MGHRA, YSYEKL. CDR3 amino acids: CASSQVASGRVDEQYF. CDR3 DNA sequence: TGCGCCAGCAGCCAAGTGGCTAGCGGGAGGGTCGACGAGCAGTACTTC.

The chain is built from TRBV4-1 and TRBJ2-7, with D unresolved. The CDR3 has 13 residues. Trimming removed 4 bases at V and 1 base at J, with 8 bases between. CDR1 is MGHRA and CDR2 is YSYEKL in the germline V gene. DNA for the CDR3: TGCGCCAGCAGCCCCGCGGAATCCTACGAGCAGTACTTC. It yields the protein CASSPAESYEQYF.

This rearrangement joins TRBV2 to TRBJ2-7; weak D call: TRBD1 (6 bases). Per the germline V gene, CDR1 is SNHLY and CDR2 is FYNNEI. The CDR3 length is 15 residues. The V end lost 8 bases, the J end lost 1 base, and 18 bases lay between the germline ends. The CDR3, as DNA: TGTGCCAGCGGTCCCCGGGACACCATATCCTACGAGCAGTACTTC. Its protein product is CASGPRDTISYEQYF.

The chain carries TRBV19 and TRBJ1-4; no clear D. The CDR3 extends over 18 amino acids. Trimming pared 2 bases from V and 1 base from J, leaving 17 bases between. In germline, CDR1 is LNHDA, CDR2 SQIVND (reference sequence). CDR3 protein: CASSIKGSGYGTNEKLFF. In nucleotides, the CDR3 is TGTGCCAGTAGTATAAAGGGCTCGGGGTATGGAACTAATGAAAAACTGTTTTTT.

This clone appeared a single time. This sequence joins TRBV7-9 and TRBJ2-1, with unresolved D. CDR1 SEHNR and CDR2 FQNEAQ come from the germline V gene (reference sequence). This CDR3 spans 14 amino acids. Trimming pared 1 base from V and 1 base from J, leaving 5 bases between. CDR3 in DNA: TGTGCCAGCAGCTTAGGACCTTCCTACAATGAGCAGTTCTTC. This encodes CASSLGPSYNEQFF.

CDR3 coding DNA: TGTGCCAGCAGTTGGGACAGTAATTCACCCCTCCACTTT. It codes for CASSWDSNSPLHF. This chain joins TRBV27 and TRBJ1-6; 7 bases line up with TRBD1. Trimming at V came to 4 bases and at J to 6 bases, leaving 0 bases not matched to a gene. Germline loops: CDR1 MNHEY, CDR2 SMNVEV (reference sequence). This CDR3 region has 13 residues.

The CDR3 nucleotides read TGTGCCAGCAGCGTAGAGGGACAGCCCTTATATGGCTACACCTTC. It codes for CASSVEGQPLYGYTF. The chain links TRBV5-6 to TRBJ1-2, with 7 bases fitting TRBD1. Germline V gene lookup returns CDR1 SGHDT and CDR2 YYEEEE. The CDR3 has 15 amino acids. V lost 4 bases to trimming and J lost 5 bases; unmatched junction nucleotides: 11.